This section outlines one TCR beta chain sequence together with its context. No antigen is known for it. No quality values exist for individual bases; no much larger clone is one base distant. The sample comes from a study of blood T cell repertoires in COVID-19 (dated by TCRdb to the early 2020s). About the full investigation: The collaborator samples originated in the United States, Italy and Spain and spanned the acute and convalescent phases of COVID-19. The samples were drawn from the first 160 participants of the ongoing ImmuneRACE study and from 1,254 subjects provided by 6 global collaborators. The material from the prospective study consisted of cDNA or gDNA derived from T cells, B-cell-depleted T cells, or PBMCs. Sample metadata almost always included a de-identified subject ID, COVID-19 status, age in years and sex. The repertoires were made available in a free public database intended to serve as a resource for research on the immune response to SARS-CoV-2. HLA class I and class II types, where available, came from metadata supplied by the sample provider rather than from assay-based typing. The dataset comprised deeply sampled blood TCRbeta repertoires from subjects exposed to, actively infected with, or recovered from COVID-19.

From the cysteine up to the phenylalanine, the CDR3 has a length of 14 residues. Kept here is only the CDR3 DNA, which spans 42 bases and is read in frame from base 1. V lost 5 bases and J lost 5 bases, and the count of bases not matched to a germline gene is 8. Via the germline V gene, CDR1 is SGHTA and CDR2 FQGNSA. TCRbeta CDR3 regions were amplified from genomic DNA by means of the immunoSEQ Assay, a bias-controlled multiplex PCR. The paper's processing steps were these. Within the assay, amplification of reference gene primers was used to estimate how many nucleated cells each sample contained. To quantify the absolute abundance of each unique TCRbeta CDR3 rearrangement, sequence reads were collapsed and filtered. For each sample, productive Simpson clonality was calculated by taking the square root of Simpson's diversity index across productive rearrangements. TCRdb limited this immuneACCESS table to in-frame rearrangements with V and J called. A share of clones is missing; checked studies link under half to unresolved V genes, and the rest is unexplained. V and J calls and clone size are those listed in that table; D and trimming were worked out from the DNA. The sample table holds 66,000 or so clones, of which about four fifths were seen once. The top ten hold around 10% of the sample.

Overall study outcomes, separate from this receptor: Clinical and demographic metadata were provided uncurated, with the amount varying by source and participant.

Each collaborating institution followed its own protocols to collect whole blood in K2EDTA tubes. For TCRbeta analysis, collaborators shipped samples as frozen whole blood, isolated PBMCs, or DNA extracted from either of those sample types. The sequence links TRBV7-2 to TRBJ2-7; 8 bases in the junction line up with TRBD2. Material: peripheral blood. The sequence was collected from a human donor in a cohort sampled during active COVID-19. DNA sequence: TGTGCCAGCAGCATCACTAGCGGTCCCAACGAGCAGTACTTC. This encodes CASSITSGPNEQYF.